This is a list of T cell receptor beta chains from one sample in a study of graft-versus-host responses after intestinal transplantation. Here immunoSEQ multiplex PCR was the method, and the copy in TCRdb shows in-frame clones only, minus some. The top ten clones hold about 1.1% of a sample with around 90,000 clones, approximately 92% of them seen once. Their antigens remain unidentified. The sample in question was unstimulated CD8+ T cells sorted from spleen or lymph node cells, obtained before transplant. All receptors come from a human donor who was the organ donor for an intestinal transplant. Both conserved end residues are part of each CDR3. Fields, in order: J gene, D gene, clone size, V gene, CDR3 protein, CDR3 DNA. A D gene is named only where the DNA matches it firmly. A row's size may be missing; if present it is once, few, many or a size class.

j_gene: TRBJ2-7; d_gene: .; abundance: .; v_gene: TRBV28; CDR3aa: CASSLSGDSYEQYF; CDR3nt: TGTGCCAGCAGTTTAAGCGGTGACTCCTACGAGCAGTACTTC
j_gene: TRBJ1-1; d_gene: .; abundance: .; v_gene: TRBV27; CDR3aa: CASSYHPDSNTEAFF; CDR3nt: TGTGCCAGCAGTTACCACCCCGACAGTAACACTGAAGCTTTCTTT
j_gene: TRBJ2-1; d_gene: .; abundance: .; v_gene: TRBV19; CDR3aa: CASSIDAGMNEQFF; CDR3nt: TGTGCCAGTAGTATAGACGCAGGTATGAATGAGCAGTTCTTC
j_gene: TRBJ2-7; d_gene: .; abundance: once; v_gene: TRBV7-2; CDR3aa: CASRSHYEQYF; CDR3nt: TGTGCCAGCAGGTCCCACTACGAGCAGTACTTC
j_gene: TRBJ2-7; d_gene: .; abundance: .; v_gene: TRBV7-9; CDR3aa: CASSLAPGEQYF; CDR3nt: TGTGCCAGCAGCTTAGCGCCCGGCGAGCAGTACTTC
j_gene: TRBJ1-4; d_gene: .; abundance: .; v_gene: TRBV10-3; CDR3aa: CAISERGEVNEKLFF; CDR3nt: TGTGCCATCAGTGAACGAGGGGAGGTTAATGAAAAACTGTTTTTT
j_gene: TRBJ2-3; d_gene: .; abundance: .; v_gene: TRBV13; CDR3aa: CASSPGGPTGFSDTQYF; CDR3nt: TGTGCCAGCAGCCCCGGCGGGCCCACGGGTTTTTCGGATACGCAGTATTTT
j_gene: TRBJ2-7; d_gene: TRBD2; abundance: .; v_gene: TRBV19; CDR3aa: CASSIGGNGYEQYF; CDR3nt: TGTGCCAGTAGTATCGGGGGGAATGGATACGAGCAGTACTTC
j_gene: TRBJ2-7; d_gene: TRBD2; abundance: .; v_gene: TRBV27; CDR3aa: CASSLSKVLAGDREQYF; CDR3nt: TGTGCCAGCAGTTTATCGAAGGTGCTAGCGGGAGATCGCGAGCAGTACTTC
j_gene: TRBJ2-3; d_gene: TRBD2; abundance: .; v_gene: TRBV27; CDR3aa: CASSSGLAGVSDTQYF; CDR3nt: TGTGCCAGCAGTTCGGGACTAGCGGGAGTATCGGATACGCAGTATTTT
j_gene: TRBJ2-4; d_gene: .; abundance: .; v_gene: TRBV28; CDR3aa: CASIGGIQYF; CDR3nt: TGTGCCAGCATAGGAGGGATTCAGTACTTC
j_gene: TRBJ1-1; d_gene: TRBD1; abundance: .; v_gene: TRBV13; CDR3aa: CASSPGRTGGGTEAFF; CDR3nt: TGTGCCAGCAGCCCCGGACGAACAGGGGGAGGCACTGAAGCTTTCTTT
j_gene: TRBJ2-2; d_gene: TRBD2; abundance: once; v_gene: TRBV27; CDR3aa: CASSLSRLASGRAMNTGELFF; CDR3nt: TGTGCCAGCAGTTTATCGAGGCTCGCTAGCGGGAGGGCCATGAACACCGGGGAGCTGTTTTTT
j_gene: TRBJ2-1; d_gene: TRBD2; abundance: once; v_gene: TRBV30; CDR3aa: CAWRGERNEQFF; CDR3nt: TGTGCCTGGCGGGGGGAGAGGAATGAGCAGTTCTTC
j_gene: TRBJ2-3; d_gene: .; abundance: .; v_gene: TRBV5-1; CDR3aa: CASSFYWNGGDAYTQYF; CDR3nt: TGCGCCAGCAGCTTCTACTGGAACGGAGGCGATGCCTATACGCAGTATTTT
j_gene: TRBJ1-2; d_gene: .; abundance: .; v_gene: TRBV19; CDR3aa: CASSIAGWGNGYTF; CDR3nt: TGTGCCAGTAGCATCGCAGGGTGGGGAAATGGCTACACCTTC
j_gene: TRBJ2-1; d_gene: .; abundance: once; v_gene: TRBV19; CDR3aa: CASSTDKPYNEQFF; CDR3nt: TGTGCCAGTAGTACCGACAAGCCCTACAATGAGCAGTTCTTC
j_gene: TRBJ2-1; d_gene: TRBD2; abundance: .; v_gene: TRBV4-1; CDR3aa: CASSHELAGGHNEQFF; CDR3nt: TGCGCCAGCAGCCATGAACTAGCGGGGGGGCACAATGAGCAGTTCTTC
j_gene: TRBJ1-1; d_gene: TRBD1; abundance: .; v_gene: TRBV11-2; CDR3aa: CASSGQGAGTEAFF; CDR3nt: TGTGCCAGCAGCGGACAGGGGGCGGGCACTGAAGCTTTCTTT
j_gene: TRBJ2-5; d_gene: TRBD2; abundance: .; v_gene: TRBV9; CDR3aa: CASSVSRGGPRETQYF; CDR3nt: TGTGCCAGCAGCGTATCGCGGGGGGGCCCCAGAGAGACCCAGTACTTC
j_gene: TRBJ2-5; d_gene: .; abundance: .; v_gene: TRBV27; CDR3aa: CASSSTVEMGTQYF; CDR3nt: TGTGCCAGCAGTTCGACAGTAGAGATGGGGACCCAGTACTTC
j_gene: TRBJ2-1; d_gene: TRBD2; abundance: .; v_gene: TRBV19; CDR3aa: CASRALEGLAGVYEQFF; CDR3nt: TGTGCCAGTAGGGCACTGGAAGGACTAGCGGGGGTATATGAGCAGTTCTTC
j_gene: TRBJ1-2; d_gene: .; abundance: .; v_gene: TRBV15; CDR3aa: CATSNPGNYGYTF; CDR3nt: TGTGCCACCAGCAACCCAGGGAACTATGGCTACACCTTC
j_gene: TRBJ2-1; d_gene: TRBD1; abundance: .; v_gene: TRBV7-9; CDR3aa: CASRRDSGNEQFF; CDR3nt: TGTGCCAGCCGACGGGACAGTGGCAATGAGCAGTTCTTC
j_gene: TRBJ2-1; d_gene: TRBD1; abundance: .; v_gene: TRBV7-9; CDR3aa: CASSIRDSYNEQFF; CDR3nt: TGTGCCAGCAGCATCCGGGACAGCTACAATGAGCAGTTCTTC
j_gene: TRBJ1-1; d_gene: TRBD1; abundance: .; v_gene: TRBV28; CDR3aa: CASSFTGGRYTEAFF; CDR3nt: TGTGCCAGCAGTTTTACAGGGGGGAGGTACACTGAAGCTTTCTTT